This TCR beta chain was obtained from a study of blood T cell repertoires in COVID-19. About the research overall: The United States, Italy and Spain provided the acute and convalescent COVID-19 samples.

TCRdb's copy holds only in-frame clones and misses some; the assay was immunoSEQ multiplex PCR. Of 250,000 to 350,000 clones in the sample, 70% to 90% were seen once. V lost 4 bases, J lost 4 bases, and 0 bases stayed unmatched. The CDR3 loop spans 12 amino acids. Participants, about 18 to 90 years old, spanned fewer than 25 US areas. This rearrangement joins TRBV12-3 or TRBV12-4 to TRBJ1-1, with 7 bases aligning to TRBD1. Input material: PBMCs or T cells enriched from blood (not recorded which). This sequence originates from a woman aged 30 to 39 who had recovered from COVID-19. This CDR3 reads CASSWDSTEAFF. The CDR3 DNA sequence: TGTGCCAGCAGTTGGGACAGCACTGAAGCTTTCTTT.